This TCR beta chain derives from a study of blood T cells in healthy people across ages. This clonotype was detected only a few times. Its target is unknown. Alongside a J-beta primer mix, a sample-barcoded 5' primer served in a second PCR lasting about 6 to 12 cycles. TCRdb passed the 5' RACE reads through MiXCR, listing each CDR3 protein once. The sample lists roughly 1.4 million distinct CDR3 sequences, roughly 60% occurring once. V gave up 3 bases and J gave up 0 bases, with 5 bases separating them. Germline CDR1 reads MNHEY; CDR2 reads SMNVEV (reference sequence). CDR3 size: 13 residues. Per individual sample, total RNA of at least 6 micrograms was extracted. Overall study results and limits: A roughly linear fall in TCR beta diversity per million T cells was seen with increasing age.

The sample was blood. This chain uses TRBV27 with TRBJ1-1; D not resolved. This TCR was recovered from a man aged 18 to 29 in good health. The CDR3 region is CASSFTVNTEAFF. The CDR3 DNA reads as TGTGCCAGCAGTTTTACGGTGAACACTGAAGCTTTCTTT.